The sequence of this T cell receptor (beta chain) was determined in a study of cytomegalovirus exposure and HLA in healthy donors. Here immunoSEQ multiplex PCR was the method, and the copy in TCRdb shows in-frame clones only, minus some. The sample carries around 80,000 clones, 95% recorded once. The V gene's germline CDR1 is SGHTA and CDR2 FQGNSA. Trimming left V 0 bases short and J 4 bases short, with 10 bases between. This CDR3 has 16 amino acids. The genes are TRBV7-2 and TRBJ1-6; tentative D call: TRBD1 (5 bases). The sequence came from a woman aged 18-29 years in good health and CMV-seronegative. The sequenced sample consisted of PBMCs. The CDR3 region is CASSLAPRGYNSPLHF. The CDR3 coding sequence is TGTGCCAGCAGCTTAGCGCCGCGGGGGTATAATTCACCCCTCCACTTT.